These T cell receptor beta chains were read from a single sample in a study of cytomegalovirus exposure and HLA in healthy donors. Clones were read by immunoSEQ multiplex PCR, and TCRdb kept only the in-frame ones, dropping some. The sample consists of around 200,000 clones, about 90% of them appearing once. Sequenced material: PBMCs. Every receptor here comes from a young woman in good health and CMV-seronegative. CDR3s include the opening cysteine and the closing phenylalanine or tryptophan. A D gene is named only where the DNA matches it firmly. Clone size appears in some rows only: once, few, many, or a class for an expanded clone.

TRBV4-1,TRBD1,NA,TRBJ2-7,CASSLEAGGNYEQYF,TGCGCCAGCAGCCTAGAAGCAGGGGGTAACTACGAGCAGTACTTC
TRBV27,TRBD2,NA,TRBJ2-1,CASSSYLLATNNEQFF,TGTGCCAGCAGTTCATATTTACTAGCGACCAACAATGAGCAGTTCTTC
TRBV7-8,NA,NA,TRBJ2-3,CASSLAGFTGVTDTQYF,TGTGCCAGCAGCTTAGCAGGGTTTACGGGAGTTACAGATACGCAGTATTTT
TRBV4-1,TRBD1,NA,TRBJ1-2,CASSRPGQGMYGYTF,TGCGCCAGCAGCCGCCCGGGACAGGGGATGTATGGCTACACCTTC
TRBV11-2,TRBD2,NA,TRBJ2-7,CASSTLGGNSPYEQYF,TGTGCCAGCAGCACCCTCGGGGGGAATAGTCCCTACGAGCAGTACTTC
TRBV7-9,TRBD2,NA,TRBJ2-5,CASSPGVREGRETQYF,TGTGCCAGCAGCCCGGGGGTGCGGGAGGGCCGAGAGACCCAGTACTTC
TRBV7-2,NA,NA,TRBJ1-2,CASSLGQDFNYGYTF,TGTGCCAGCAGCTTAGGGCAGGACTTTAACTATGGCTACACCTTC
TRBV15,NA,NA,TRBJ2-5,CATSRDPGTGETQYF,TGTGCCACCAGCAGAGATCCGGGCACAGGAGAGACCCAGTACTTC
TRBV29-1,NA,NA,TRBJ1-1,CSYQRREATEAFF,TGCAGCTACCAGCGCAGGGAGGCTACTGAAGCTTTCTTT
TRBV2,TRBD2,few,TRBJ2-1,CASWAGVSYNEQFF,TGTGCCAGTTGGGCGGGAGTATCCTACAATGAGCAGTTCTTC
TRBV5-1,NA,once,TRBJ2-7,CASSFYGESYEQYF,TGCGCCAGCAGCTTTTACGGGGAGTCCTACGAGCAGTACTTC
TRBV7-2,NA,NA,TRBJ2-3,CASSRRYTDTQYF,TGTGCCAGCAGCCGGAGATATACAGATACGCAGTATTTT
TRBV4-1,TRBD2,NA,TRBJ2-5,CASSHPLAGGGYQETQYF,TGCGCCAGCAGCCATCCGCTAGCGGGAGGCGGCTACCAAGAGACCCAGTACTTC
TRBV19,TRBD2,NA,TRBJ2-1,CASSMISGLGGNEQFF,TGTGCCAGTAGTATGATTTCGGGACTAGGGGGTAATGAGCAGTTCTTC
TRBV6-1,TRBD1,NA,TRBJ2-7,CASSVRGQGTASYEQYF,TGTGCCAGCAGTGTGAGAGGACAGGGCACAGCTTCCTACGAGCAGTACTTC
TRBV15,NA,NA,TRBJ2-2,CATISGTGELFF,TGTGCCACCATTAGCGGCACCGGGGAGCTGTTTTTT
TRBV4-1,NA,NA,TRBJ1-2,CATVGDGYTF,TGCGCCACCGTGGGCGATGGCTACACCTTC
TRBV19,TRBD1,NA,TRBJ1-1,CASKEDRGYTEAFF,TGTGCCAGTAAGGAGGACAGGGGCTATACTGAAGCTTTCTTT
TRBV6-6,TRBD1,NA,TRBJ1-4,CASRPGQGAFFEKLFF,TGTGCCAGCAGGCCGGGACAGGGGGCTTTTTTTGAAAAACTGTTTTTT
TRBV7-2,NA,NA,TRBJ2-3,CASSLGSGIVDTQYF,TGTGCCAGCAGCTTAGGATCGGGGATCGTAGATACGCAGTATTTT
TRBV29-1,NA,NA,TRBJ1-1,CSASGGSGNTEAFF,TGCAGCGCCTCGGGGGGGTCGGGGAACACTGAAGCTTTCTTT
TRBV25-1,TRBD2,NA,TRBJ2-1,CASSEYSGTAEEQFF,TGTGCCAGCAGTGAATACAGCGGGACTGCCGAGGAGCAGTTCTTC
TRBV7-3,TRBD2,NA,TRBJ2-2,CASSSPLAGVGTGELFF,TGTGCCAGCAGCTCACCTCTAGCGGGAGTAGGAACCGGGGAGCTGTTTTTT
TRBV5-1,NA,NA,TRBJ2-5,CASSLGRGLGETQYF,TGCGCCAGCAGCTTGGGTCGAGGGCTAGGGGAGACCCAGTACTTC
TRBV15,NA,NA,TRBJ2-5,CATSSHRAWETQYF,TGTGCCACCAGCAGCCACAGGGCTTGGGAGACCCAGTACTTC
TRBV6-6,TRBD1,NA,TRBJ2-3,CASSYRTGPTDTQYF,TGTGCCAGCAGTTACAGGACAGGGCCCACAGATACGCAGTATTTT
TRBV5-1,NA,few,TRBJ2-7,CASSLRAGPYEQYF,TGCGCCAGCAGCTTAAGGGCAGGGCCCTACGAGCAGTACTTC
TRBV11-2,NA,NA,TRBJ2-7,CASSPPQGREQYF,TGTGCCAGCAGCCCCCCGCAGGGGCGCGAGCAGTACTTC
TRBV4-2,TRBD2,once,TRBJ2-1,CASSQGGTSGRNEQFF,TGTGCCAGCAGCCAAGGTGGCACTAGCGGGAGGAATGAGCAGTTCTTC
TRBV20-1,NA,NA,TRBJ2-3,CSANNITSRFF,TGCAGTGCTAATAACATCACTAGCCGATTCTTT
TRBV29-1,TRBD2,NA,TRBJ2-5,CSVRRGGAGETQYF,TGCAGCGTTCGACGCGGGGGGGCTGGGGAGACCCAGTACTTC
TRBV28,NA,NA,TRBJ1-2,CASSSRLLSNYGYTF,TGTGCCAGCAGTTCCAGACTCCTTTCTAACTATGGCTACACCTTC
TRBV5-6,TRBD2,NA,TRBJ2-7,CASSLRGDFSSYEQYF,TGTGCCAGCAGCTTGCGGGGGGACTTCAGCTCCTACGAGCAGTACTTC
TRBV28,NA,NA,TRBJ2-2,CASSPTGANTGELFF,TGTGCCAGCAGCCCGACGGGAGCGAACACCGGGGAGCTGTTTTTT
TRBV28,NA,NA,TRBJ1-3,CASSFPGLTSGNTIYF,TGTGCCAGCAGTTTCCCAGGACTAACCTCAGGAAACACCATATATTTT
TRBV7-2,NA,NA,TRBJ1-4,CASSLRVASNEKLFF,TGTGCCAGCAGCTTACGGGTGGCGTCTAATGAAAAACTGTTTTTT
TRBV5-4,TRBD2,few,TRBJ2-1,CASSSGLAGGIEQFF,TGTGCCAGCAGCTCCGGACTAGCGGGAGGGATTGAGCAGTTCTTC
TRBV7-3,TRBD2,NA,TRBJ2-2,CASSFPLGGSHTGELFF,TGTGCCAGCAGCTTTCCCTTGGGCGGGAGCCACACCGGGGAGCTGTTTTTT
TRBV9,TRBD2,NA,TRBJ2-7,CASSRDYGSEQYF,TGTGCCAGTTCCCGGGACTACGGGTCCGAGCAGTACTTC
TRBV6-5,NA,NA,TRBJ1-1,CASRQTGPSTEAFF,TGTGCCAGCAGACAGACAGGTCCGAGCACTGAAGCTTTCTTT
TRBV27,TRBD1,once,TRBJ1-1,CASSGQGVMTEAFF,TGTGCCAGCAGTGGACAGGGTGTTATGACTGAAGCTTTCTTT
TRBV7-9,NA,NA,TRBJ2-1,CAIAGTGPYNEQFF,TGTGCCATAGCGGGGACAGGGCCCTACAATGAGCAGTTCTTC
TRBV5-4,NA,NA,TRBJ1-1,CASSLGALNTEAFF,TGTGCCAGCAGCTTGGGGGCGTTGAACACTGAAGCTTTCTTT
TRBV5-1,TRBD2,NA,TRBJ2-1,CASSGKLAGVGGYNEQFF,TGCGCCAGCAGCGGAAAGCTAGCGGGAGTGGGGGGCTACAATGAGCAGTTCTTC
TRBV5-1,NA,NA,TRBJ2-2,CASRGVAGNEAGELFF,TGCGCCAGCAGAGGGGTCGCAGGGAATGAGGCCGGGGAGCTGTTTTTT
TRBV4-1,TRBD2,NA,TRBJ2-3,CASSQGSSGADTQYF,TGCGCCAGCAGCCAAGGGTCTAGCGGAGCGGATACGCAGTATTTT
TRBV21-1,NA,NA,TRBJ2-7,CASSKDLLAYEQYF,TGTGCCAGCAGCAAAGATTTACTTGCCTACGAGCAGTACTTC
TRBV19,TRBD1,NA,TRBJ1-5,CASSWLGTDYSNQPQHF,TGTGCCAGTAGTTGGTTAGGGACAGACTATAGCAATCAGCCCCAGCATTTT
TRBV5-1,NA,NA,TRBJ2-1,CASSQVNNEQFF,TGCGCCAGCAGCCAGGTGAACAATGAGCAGTTCTTC
TRBV4-1,NA,NA,TRBJ2-7,CASADSSYEQYF,TGCGCCAGCGCTGACAGCAGCTACGAGCAGTACTTC
TRBV5-1,NA,few,TRBJ2-7,CARTTGPAGYGEQYF,TGCGCCCGCACGACCGGTCCCGCGGGGTACGGCGAGCAGTACTTC
TRBV27,NA,NA,TRBJ2-1,CASRWGGARNEQFF,TGTGCCAGCAGGTGGGGGGGGGCGCGGAATGAGCAGTTCTTC
TRBV30,NA,NA,TRBJ1-5,CAWGKVRGGNQPQHF,TGTGCCTGGGGTAAGGTAAGGGGAGGGAATCAGCCCCAGCATTTT
TRBV27,NA,NA,TRBJ2-3,CASTSITGRGGFGTQYF,TGTGCCAGCACCAGCATTACAGGGAGGGGGGGGTTTGGTACGCAGTATTTT
TRBV5-1,NA,NA,TRBJ2-7,CASSSGYEQYF,TGCGCCAGCAGTTCAGGATACGAGCAGTACTTC